This TCR beta chain was sequenced for a study of T cell clones after liver transplantation. Study-wide context: Until 12-24 months post-transplant, subjects got standard immunosuppression and no induction.

Whole-study results and caveats: A significant post-transplant drop in circulating graft-donor-reactive CD4 TCRbeta sequences occurred in most of the 8 subjects. Low donor cell numbers restricted donor-reactive repertoire measurement in two subjects. Donor-reactive sequences fell more than third party-reactive ones, suggesting partial deletion.

Clones were read by immunoSEQ multiplex PCR, and TCRdb kept only the in-frame ones, dropping some. The sample lists about 75,000 clones, roughly 84% occurring once. This clone appeared once. The antigen remains undetermined. Deletions cut 0 bases from V and 9 bases from J, with 6 bases between. The CDR3 extends over 12 amino acids. CDR1 SGHTA and CDR2 FQGTGA come from the germline V gene. This sequence joins TRBV7-3 and TRBJ2-1, with D hard to call. This clonotype was sampled from a human patient who received a liver transplant. These T cells may partly come from the graft donor. Sequencing used CD4+ T cells from blood, obtained about 50 months after liver transplant. CDR3 amino acids: CASSLTVREQFF. CDR3 bases: TGTGCCAGCAGCTTAACCGTTCGTGAGCAGTTCTTC.